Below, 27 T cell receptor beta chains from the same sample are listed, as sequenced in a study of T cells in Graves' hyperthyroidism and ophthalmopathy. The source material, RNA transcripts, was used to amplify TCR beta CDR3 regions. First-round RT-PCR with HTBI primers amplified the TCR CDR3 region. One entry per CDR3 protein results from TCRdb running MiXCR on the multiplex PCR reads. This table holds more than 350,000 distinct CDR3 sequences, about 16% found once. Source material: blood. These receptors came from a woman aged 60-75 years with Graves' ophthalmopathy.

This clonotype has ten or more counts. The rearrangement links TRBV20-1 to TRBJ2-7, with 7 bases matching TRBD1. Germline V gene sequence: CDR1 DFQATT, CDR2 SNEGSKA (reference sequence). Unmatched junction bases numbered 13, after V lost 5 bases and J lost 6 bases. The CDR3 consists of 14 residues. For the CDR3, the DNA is TGCAGTGCTGCCCCGACAGGGAATTGGGGCGAGCAGTACTTC. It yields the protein CSAAPTGNWGEQYF.

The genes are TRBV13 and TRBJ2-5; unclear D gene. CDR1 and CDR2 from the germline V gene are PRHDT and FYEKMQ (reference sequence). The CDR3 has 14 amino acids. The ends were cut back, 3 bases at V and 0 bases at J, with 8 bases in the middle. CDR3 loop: CASSLGSYQETQYF. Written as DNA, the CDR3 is TGTGCCAGCAGCTTGGGCAGTTACCAAGAGACCCAGTACTTC.

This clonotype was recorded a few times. CDR3 protein: CASSWTPWDTGELFF. The CDR3 region has the DNA TGTGCCAGCAGTTGGACTCCCTGGGACACCGGGGAGCTGTTTTTT. The chain couples TRBV27 to TRBJ2-2, with a tentative D call TRBD2 (5 bases). Trimming removed 4 bases at V and 3 bases at J, with 12 bases between. The CDR3 contains 15 residues. Germline CDR1 MNHEY, CDR2 SMNVEV (reference sequence).

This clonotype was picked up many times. The CDR3 loop is CSAREMGTPYEQYF. CDR3 coding DNA: TGCAGTGCTAGAGAGATGGGAACCCCCTACGAGCAGTACTTC. The J gene is TRBJ2-7, the V gene TRBV20-1; D call uncertain. The CDR3 is 14 residues long. V lost 0 bases to trimming and J lost 2 bases, with 11 bases between them. Germline lookup yields CDR1 DFQATT and CDR2 SNEGSKA (reference sequence).

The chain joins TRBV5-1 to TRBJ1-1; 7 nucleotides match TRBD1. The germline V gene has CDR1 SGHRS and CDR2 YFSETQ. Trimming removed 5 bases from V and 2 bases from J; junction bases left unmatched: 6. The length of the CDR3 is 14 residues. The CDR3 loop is CASRPGQINTEAFF. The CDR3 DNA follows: TGCGCCAGCAGGCCGGGACAGATCAACACTGAAGCTTTCTTT.

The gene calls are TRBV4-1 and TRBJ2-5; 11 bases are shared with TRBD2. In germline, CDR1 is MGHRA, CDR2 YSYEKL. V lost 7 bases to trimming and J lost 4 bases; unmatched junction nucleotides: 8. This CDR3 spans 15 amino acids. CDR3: CASKTSGKAGETQYF. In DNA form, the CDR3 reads TGCGCCAGCAAGACTAGCGGGAAAGCGGGAGAGACCCAGTACTTC.

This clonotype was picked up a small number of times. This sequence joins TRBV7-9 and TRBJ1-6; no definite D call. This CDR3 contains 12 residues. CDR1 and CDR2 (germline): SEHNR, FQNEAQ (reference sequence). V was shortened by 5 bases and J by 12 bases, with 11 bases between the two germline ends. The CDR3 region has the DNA TGTGCCAGCAGCATAGGCGGAATACCCCTCCACTTT. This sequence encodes CASSIGGIPLHF.

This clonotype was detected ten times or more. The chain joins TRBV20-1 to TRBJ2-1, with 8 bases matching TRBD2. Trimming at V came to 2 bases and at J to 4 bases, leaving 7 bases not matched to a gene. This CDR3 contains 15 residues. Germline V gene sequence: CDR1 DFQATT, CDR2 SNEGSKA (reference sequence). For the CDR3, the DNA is TGCAGTGCTAGAATTCCGGGACTAGGATACAATGAGCAGTTCTTC. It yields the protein CSARIPGLGYNEQFF.

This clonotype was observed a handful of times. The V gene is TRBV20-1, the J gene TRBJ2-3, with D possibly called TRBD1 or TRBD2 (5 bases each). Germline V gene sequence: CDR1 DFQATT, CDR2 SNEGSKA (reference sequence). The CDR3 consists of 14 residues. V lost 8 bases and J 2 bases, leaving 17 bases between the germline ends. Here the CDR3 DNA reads TGCAGTTCTCCCCGGGACCTCAACACAGATACGCAGTATTTT. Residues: CSSPRDLNTDTQYF.

The DNA for the CDR3 is TGTGCCATCAGTGAAGAAAGGGGATCCTACAATGAGCAGTTCTTC. Its translation: CAISEERGSYNEQFF. V usage is TRBV10-3 and J usage is TRBJ2-1; maybe TRBD1 (5 bases). Trimming stripped 3 bases from V and 1 base from J, with 10 bases between. The CDR3 is made up of 15 amino acids. Germline V lookup: CDR1 ENHRY, CDR2 SYGVKD.

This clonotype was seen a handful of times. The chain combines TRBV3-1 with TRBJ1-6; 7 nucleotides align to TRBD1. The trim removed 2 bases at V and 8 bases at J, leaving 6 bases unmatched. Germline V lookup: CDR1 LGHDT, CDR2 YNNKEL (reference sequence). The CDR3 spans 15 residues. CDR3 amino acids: CASSQMRGLDSPLHF. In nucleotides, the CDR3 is TGTGCCAGCAGCCAAATGAGGGGGCTGGATTCACCCCTCCACTTT.

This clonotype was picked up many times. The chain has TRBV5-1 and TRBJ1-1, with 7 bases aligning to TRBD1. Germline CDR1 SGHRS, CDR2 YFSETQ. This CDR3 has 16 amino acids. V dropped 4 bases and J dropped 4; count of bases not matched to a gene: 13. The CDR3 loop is CASSPALPGGGTEAFF. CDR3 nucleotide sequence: TGCGCCAGCAGCCCGGCCCTGCCAGGGGGTGGCACTGAAGCTTTCTTT.

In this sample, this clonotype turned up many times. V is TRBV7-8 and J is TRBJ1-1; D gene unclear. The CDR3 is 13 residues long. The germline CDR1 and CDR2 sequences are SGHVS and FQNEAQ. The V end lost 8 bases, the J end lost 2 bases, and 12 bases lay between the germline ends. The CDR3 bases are TGTGCCAGCGGGTCTAGAGCTAACACTGAAGCTTTCTTT. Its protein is CASGSRANTEAFF. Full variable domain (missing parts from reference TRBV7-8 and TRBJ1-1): GAGVSQSPRYKVAKRGQDVALRCDPISGHVSLFWYQQALGQGPEFLTYFQNEAQLDKSGLPSDRFFAERPEGSVSTLKIQRTQQEDSAVYLCASGSRANTEAFFGQGTRLTVV.

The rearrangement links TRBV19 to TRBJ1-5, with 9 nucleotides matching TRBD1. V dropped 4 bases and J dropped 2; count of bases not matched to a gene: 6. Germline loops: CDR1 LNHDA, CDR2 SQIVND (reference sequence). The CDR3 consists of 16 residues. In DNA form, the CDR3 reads TGTGCCAGTAGTACAAGGGGACAGGGTGGCAATCAGCCCCAGCATTTT. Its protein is CASSTRGQGGNQPQHF.

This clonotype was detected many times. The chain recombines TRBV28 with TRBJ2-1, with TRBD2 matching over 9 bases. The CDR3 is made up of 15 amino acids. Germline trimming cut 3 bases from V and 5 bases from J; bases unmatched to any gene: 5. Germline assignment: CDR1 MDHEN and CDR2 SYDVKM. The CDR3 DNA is TGTGCCAGCAGTTTTAGCGGGAGTTGGAACAATGAGCAGTTCTTC. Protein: CASSFSGSWNNEQFF.

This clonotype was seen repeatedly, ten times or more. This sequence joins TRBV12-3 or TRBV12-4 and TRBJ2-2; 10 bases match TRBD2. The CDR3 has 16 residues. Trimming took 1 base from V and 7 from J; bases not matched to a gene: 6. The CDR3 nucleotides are TGTGCCAGCAGTTTAGTAGCTAGCGGGGGTAACGGGGAGCTGTTTTTT. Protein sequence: CASSLVASGGNGELFF.

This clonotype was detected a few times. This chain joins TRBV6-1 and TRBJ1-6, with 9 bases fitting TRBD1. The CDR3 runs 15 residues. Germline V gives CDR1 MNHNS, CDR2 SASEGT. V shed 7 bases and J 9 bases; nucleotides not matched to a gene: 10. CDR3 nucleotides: TGTGCCAGCACCGACCGGGACAGGGACTCTTCACCCCTCCACTTT. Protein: CASTDRDRDSSPLHF.

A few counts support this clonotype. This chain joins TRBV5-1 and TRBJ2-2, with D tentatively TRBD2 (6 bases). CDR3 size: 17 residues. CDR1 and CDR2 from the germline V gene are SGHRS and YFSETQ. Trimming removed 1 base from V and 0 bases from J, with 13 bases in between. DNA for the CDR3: TGCGCCAGCAGCTTGCCCCCGGGACTTTCGAACACCGGGGAGCTGTTTTTT. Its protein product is CASSLPPGLSNTGELFF.

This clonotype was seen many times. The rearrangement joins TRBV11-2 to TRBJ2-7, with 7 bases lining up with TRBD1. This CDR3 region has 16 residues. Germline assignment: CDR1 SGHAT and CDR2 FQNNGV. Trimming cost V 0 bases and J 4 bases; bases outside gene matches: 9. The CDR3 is CASSLDHRDSLYEQYF. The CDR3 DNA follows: TGTGCCAGCAGCTTAGATCACCGGGACAGTCTGTACGAGCAGTACTTC.

This CDR3 is CSVEDNRDSYNEQFF. As DNA, the CDR3 is TGCAGCGTTGAAGATAATCGGGACTCCTACAATGAGCAGTTCTTC. The rearrangement joins TRBV29-1 to TRBJ2-1; D is possibly TRBD2 (5 bases). The V gene lost 0 bases and the J gene lost 0 bases, with 9 bases spanning the gap. The germline gives CDR1 SQVTM, CDR2 ANQGSEA. The CDR3 has 15 amino acids.

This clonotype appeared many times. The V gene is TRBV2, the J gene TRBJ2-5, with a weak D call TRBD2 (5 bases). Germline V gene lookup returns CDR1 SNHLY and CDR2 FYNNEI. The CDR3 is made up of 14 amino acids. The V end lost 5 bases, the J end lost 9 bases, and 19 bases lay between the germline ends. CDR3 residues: CASSSNDGVLPQYF. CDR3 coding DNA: TGTGCCAGCAGTAGTAACGACGGGGTTCTGCCCCAGTACTTC.

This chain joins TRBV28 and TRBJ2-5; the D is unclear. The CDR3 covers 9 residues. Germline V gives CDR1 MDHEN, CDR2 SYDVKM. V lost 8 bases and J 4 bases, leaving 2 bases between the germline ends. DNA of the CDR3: TGTGCCAGCCGAGAGACCCAGTACTTC. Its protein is CASRETQYF.

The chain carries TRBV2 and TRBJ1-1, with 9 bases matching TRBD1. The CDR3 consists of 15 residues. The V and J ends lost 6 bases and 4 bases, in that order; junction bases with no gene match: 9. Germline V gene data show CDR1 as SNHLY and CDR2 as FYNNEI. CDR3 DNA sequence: TGTGCCAGCAGCGCGACGACAGGGGGAGCCACTGAAGCTTTCTTT. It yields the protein CASSATTGGATEAFF.

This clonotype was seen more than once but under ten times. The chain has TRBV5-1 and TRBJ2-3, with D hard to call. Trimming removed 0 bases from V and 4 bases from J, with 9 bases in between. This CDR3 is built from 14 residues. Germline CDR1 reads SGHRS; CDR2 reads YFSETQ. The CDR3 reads CASSLEVTSDTQYF. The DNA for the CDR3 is TGCGCCAGCAGCTTGGAGGTTACCTCAGATACGCAGTATTTT.

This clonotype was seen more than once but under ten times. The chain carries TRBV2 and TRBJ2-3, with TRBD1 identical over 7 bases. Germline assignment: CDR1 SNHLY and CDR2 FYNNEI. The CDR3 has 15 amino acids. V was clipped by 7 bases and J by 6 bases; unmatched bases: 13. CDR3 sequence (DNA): TGTGCCAGCAAGCCCCTGGCAGGGGGTGAGGATACGCAGTATTTT. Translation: CASKPLAGGEDTQYF. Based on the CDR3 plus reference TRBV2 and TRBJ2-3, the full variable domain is EPEVTQTPSHQVTQMGQEVILRCVPISNHLYFYWYRQILGQKVEFLVSFYNNEISEKSEIFDDQFSVERPDGSNFTLKIRSTKLEDSAMYFCASKPLAGGEDTQYFGPGTRLTVL.

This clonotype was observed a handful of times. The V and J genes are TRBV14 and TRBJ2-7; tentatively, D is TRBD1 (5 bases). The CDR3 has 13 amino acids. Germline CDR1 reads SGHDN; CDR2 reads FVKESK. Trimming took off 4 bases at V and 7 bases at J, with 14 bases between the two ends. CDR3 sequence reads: CASSRQIGGEQYF. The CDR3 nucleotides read TGTGCCAGCAGCCGACAGATAGGTGGGGAGCAGTACTTC.

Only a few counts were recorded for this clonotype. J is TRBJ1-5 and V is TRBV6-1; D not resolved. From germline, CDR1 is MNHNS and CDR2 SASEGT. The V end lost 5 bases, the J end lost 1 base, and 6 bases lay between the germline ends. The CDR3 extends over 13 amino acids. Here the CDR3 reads CASSMTSNQPQHF. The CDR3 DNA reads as TGTGCCAGCAGTATGACAAGCAATCAGCCCCAGCATTTT.